This T cell receptor beta chain was retrieved from a study of shared T cell receptors in the human thymus. Sequenced by immunoSEQ multiplex PCR; TCRdb stores in-frame clones only, minus some. The sample records approximately 580,000 clones, around 78% being singletons. Germline V CDR1 and CDR2: GTSNPN, SVGIG (reference sequence). The CDR3 runs to 15 residues. The V end was cut by 3 bases, the J end by 6 bases, with 18 bases between. The same data also contributed to another study, on human thymus T cells. That investigation notes: Thymus pieces cut out during corrective heart surgery were the tissue that was used.

This sequence originates from a boy under two years old with a congenital heart defect. Material for sequencing was thymocytes. The chain employs TRBV30 and TRBJ1-5, with D hard to call. CDR3 coding DNA: TGTGCCTGGAGCCCCCCCGGAGAGGGCACTCAGCCCCAGCATTTT. Translation: CAWSPPGEGTQPQHF. The full variable domain, rest sourced from reference TRBV30 and TRBJ1-5, is SQTIHQWPATLVQPVGSPLSLECTVEGTSNPNLYWYRQAAGRGLQLLFYSVGIGQISSEVPQNLSASRPQDRQFILSSKKLLLSDSGFYLCAWSPPGEGTQPQHFGDGTRLSIL.